The source of this T cell receptor (beta chain) is a study of cytomegalovirus exposure and HLA in healthy donors. Notes on the study in general: The study had only CMV serostatus as immune exposure information.

The CDR3 is 17 amino acids. CDR1 and CDR2 (germline): MNHNS, SASEGT. V was clipped by 1 base and J by 0 bases; unmatched bases: 8. Worth noting for this clone: Antigen specificity is unknown.

The PCR made use of 60 Vbeta and 13 Jbeta primers. TCRdb keeps only in-frame clones here, not all; method: immunoSEQ multiplex PCR. The sample lists some 180,000 clones, 80% seen once, with approximately 2.1% in the top ten. This TCR was recovered from a woman in her twenties or thirties in good health and CMV-seronegative. This chain connects TRBV6-1 to TRBJ2-7; 8 bases match TRBD1. Specimen: PBMCs. CDR3 sequence: CASSEGFLGTGSYEQYF. The CDR3 DNA follows: TGTGCCAGCAGTGAAGGGTTCCTGGGGACAGGCTCCTACGAGCAGTACTTC.